This TCR beta chain was captured by sequencing in a study of blood T cell repertoires in COVID-19. Study summary: The cDNA or gDNA used as material had been derived from T cells, B-cell-depleted T cells, or PBMCs.

Categorization into cohorts depended on clinical history that participants reported. Original data processing: Nucleated cell counts were estimated from reference gene primer amplification. Some clones are missing from TCRdb's copy, which holds only in-frame ones; the method was immunoSEQ multiplex PCR. The V and J calls and clone size are taken from that table; D and trimming were inferred from the DNA. In the table there are a few hundred thousand clones, 75% to 90% of which are singletons. Sequencing used PBMCs or T cells enriched from blood (not recorded which). This clonotype originated in a man aged 18 to 29 who had recovered from COVID-19.

The CDR3 here is CASSLVQRETHEQYF. CDR3 coding DNA: TGCGCCAGCAGCTTGGTCCAGCGGGAGACTCACGAGCAGTACTTC. J is TRBJ2-7 and V is TRBV5-1; 8 nucleotides line up with TRBD2. V lost 0 bases, J lost 5 bases, and 7 bases stayed unmatched. Germline CDR1 and CDR2: SGHRS and YFSETQ. The CDR3 is made up of 15 amino acids.